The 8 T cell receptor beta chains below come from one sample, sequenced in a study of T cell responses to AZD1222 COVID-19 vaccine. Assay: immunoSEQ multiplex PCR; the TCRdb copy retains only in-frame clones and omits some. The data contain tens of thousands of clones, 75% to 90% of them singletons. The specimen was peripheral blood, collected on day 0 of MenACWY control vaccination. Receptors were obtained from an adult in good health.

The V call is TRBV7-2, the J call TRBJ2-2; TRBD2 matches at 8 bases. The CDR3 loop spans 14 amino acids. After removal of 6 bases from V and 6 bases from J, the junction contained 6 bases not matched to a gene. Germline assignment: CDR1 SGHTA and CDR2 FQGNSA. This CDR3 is CASSRREVAGELFF. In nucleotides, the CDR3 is TGTGCCAGCAGTAGGCGGGAGGTGGCCGGGGAGCTGTTTTTT.

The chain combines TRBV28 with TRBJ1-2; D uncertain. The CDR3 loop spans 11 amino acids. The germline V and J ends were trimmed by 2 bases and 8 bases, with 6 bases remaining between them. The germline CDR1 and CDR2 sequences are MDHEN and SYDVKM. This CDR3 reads CASSLAKGYTF. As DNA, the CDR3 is TGTGCCAGCAGTTTAGCGAAGGGCTACACCTTC.

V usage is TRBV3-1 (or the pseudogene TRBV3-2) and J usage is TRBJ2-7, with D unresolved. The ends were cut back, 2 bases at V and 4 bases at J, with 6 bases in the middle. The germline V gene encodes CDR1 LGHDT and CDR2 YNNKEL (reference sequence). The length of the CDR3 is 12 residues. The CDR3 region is CASSQKEYEQYF. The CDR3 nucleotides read TGTGCCAGCAGCCAAAAAGAATACGAGCAGTACTTC.

CDR3: CASSLVQGTTSYNEQFF. Here the CDR3 DNA reads TGCGCCAGCAGCTTGGTACAGGGAACTACCTCCTACAATGAGCAGTTCTTC. The chain has TRBV5-1 and TRBJ2-1; D may be TRBD1 (6 bases). The germline gives CDR1 SGHRS, CDR2 YFSETQ. The CDR3 extends over 17 amino acids. The ends were cut back, 0 bases at V and 0 bases at J, with 13 bases in the middle.

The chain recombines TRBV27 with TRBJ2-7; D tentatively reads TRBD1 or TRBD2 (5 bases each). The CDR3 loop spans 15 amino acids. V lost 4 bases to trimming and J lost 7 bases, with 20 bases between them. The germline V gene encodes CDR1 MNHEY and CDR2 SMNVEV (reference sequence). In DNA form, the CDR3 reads TGTGCCAGCAGTTCCGGGACGTACTATCCTAATGAGCAGTACTTC. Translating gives CASSSGTYYPNEQYF.

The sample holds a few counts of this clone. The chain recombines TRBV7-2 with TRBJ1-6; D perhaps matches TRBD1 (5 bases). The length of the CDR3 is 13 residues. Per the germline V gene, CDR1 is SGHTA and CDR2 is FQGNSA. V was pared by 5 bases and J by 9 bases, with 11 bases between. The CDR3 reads CASSATVSSPLHF. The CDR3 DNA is TGTGCCAGCAGCGCGACAGTCAGTTCACCCCTCCACTTT.

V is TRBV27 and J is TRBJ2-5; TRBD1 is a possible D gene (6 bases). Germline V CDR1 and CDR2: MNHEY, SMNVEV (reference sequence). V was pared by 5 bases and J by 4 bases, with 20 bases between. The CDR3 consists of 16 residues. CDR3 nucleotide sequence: TGTGCCAGCAGTCCAAGAGGACAGTTAAGGGGAGAGACCCAGTACTTC. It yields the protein CASSPRGQLRGETQYF.

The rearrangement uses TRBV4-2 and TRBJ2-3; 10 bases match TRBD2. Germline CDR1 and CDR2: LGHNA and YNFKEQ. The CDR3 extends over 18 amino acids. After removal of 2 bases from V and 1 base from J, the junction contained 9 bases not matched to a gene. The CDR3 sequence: CASSQSPAGGPGTDTQYF. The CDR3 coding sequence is TGTGCCAGCAGCCAAAGTCCAGCGGGAGGGCCTGGCACAGATACGCAGTATTTT.